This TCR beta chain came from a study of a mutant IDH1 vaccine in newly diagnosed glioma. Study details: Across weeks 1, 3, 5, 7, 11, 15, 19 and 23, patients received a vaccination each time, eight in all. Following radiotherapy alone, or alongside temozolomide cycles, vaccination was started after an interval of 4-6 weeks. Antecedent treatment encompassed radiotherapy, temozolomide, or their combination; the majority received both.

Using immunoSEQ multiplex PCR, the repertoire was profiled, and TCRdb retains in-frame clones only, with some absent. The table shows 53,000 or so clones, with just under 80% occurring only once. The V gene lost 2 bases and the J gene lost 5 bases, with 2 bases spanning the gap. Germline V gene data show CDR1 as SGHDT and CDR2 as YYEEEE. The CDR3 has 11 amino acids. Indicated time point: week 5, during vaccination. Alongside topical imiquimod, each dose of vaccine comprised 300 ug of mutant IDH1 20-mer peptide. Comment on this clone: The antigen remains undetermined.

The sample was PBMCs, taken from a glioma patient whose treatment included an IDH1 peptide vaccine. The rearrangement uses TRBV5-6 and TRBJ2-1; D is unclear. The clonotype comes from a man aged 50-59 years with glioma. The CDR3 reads CASSFHNEQFF. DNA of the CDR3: TGTGCCAGCAGCTTTCACAATGAGCAGTTCTTC.